The entry below describes one TCR beta chain. This sample is drawn from a study of CD8 T cells in Susac syndrome. V lost 0 bases to trimming and J lost 1 base; unmatched junction nucleotides: 13. The CDR3 runs 20 residues. Germline V gene lookup returns CDR1 LGHNA and CDR2 YSLEER. The T cells that were sequenced for TCR beta were CD8+ and CD4+ cells from blood. Healthy donors were controls matched for age and sex. Bulk CD8+ and CD4+ cells came from magnetic negative isolation; CD8+ TEMRA by FACS. Reverse transcription of 0.5 to 1 ug RNA was carried out with random hexamers. The CDR3 of TCR beta was amplified by immunoSEQ multiplex PCR across 54 Vbeta and 13 Jbeta. In TCRdb, the immunoSEQ multiplex PCR reads were re-called with MiXCR into one record per CDR3 protein. The table shows about 21,000 distinct CDR3 sequences, with 93% occurring only once.

This clonotype originated in a human donor in good health. Input material: CD8+ T cells from PBMCs. The gene calls are TRBV4-3 and TRBJ2-3; 10 nucleotides align to TRBD2. The CDR3, as DNA: TGCGCCAGCAGCCAAGATAGGGCTAGCGGGGGCCCGTTGGGCACAGATACGCAGTATTTT. Its translation: CASSQDRASGGPLGTDTQYF.